This T cell receptor beta chain was documented in a study of cytomegalovirus exposure and HLA in healthy donors. A multiplex PCR was run with 60 Vbeta primers and 13 Jbeta primers. Original methodology: Later analysis identified around 85 million unique TCR beta chains, 9 million to 12 million shared. This table comes from immunoSEQ multiplex PCR, and its TCRdb copy is limited to in-frame clones, with some not included. V and J calls plus clone size are reproduced from that table; the DNA served to infer D and trimming. The table lists 200,000 to 250,000 clones, roughly 68% of them singletons. A note on this clone: No antigen is known for it.

Study-wide points: According to reports, the classifier identified cytomegalovirus status with high specificity and sensitivity. Data from an earlier analysis indicated that most TCR beta V segments were productive either about 87% or about 30% of the time. A later analysis linked a missense DCLRE1C variant to TCR beta V- and J-gene trimming.

The V and J ends lost 0 bases and 6 bases respectively, with 10 bases between them. The CDR3 has 14 residues. Germline loops: CDR1 SGHDT, CDR2 YYEEEE. The V gene is TRBV5-6, the J gene TRBJ1-5; possibly TRBD1 for D (5 bases). This clonotype originated in a man in his forties in good health and CMV-seropositive. Sequenced: PBMCs. CDR3 loop: CASSLGQQGQPQHF. The CDR3 DNA sequence: TGTGCCAGCAGCTTGGGACAGCAGGGTCAGCCCCAGCATTTT.